Below, 26 T cell receptor beta chains from the same sample are listed, as sequenced in a study of glioma-infiltrating T cells. TCR alpha and beta CDR3 regions were amplified from RNA using iRepertoire nested multiplex PCR. TCRdb redid the calling of the multiplex PCR reads with MiXCR, one entry per CDR3 protein. The sample contains roughly 350,000 distinct CDR3 sequences, 41% of which appear only once. Sequencing was performed on glioma tissue, nonneoplastic brain tissue, or PBMCs (not recorded which). All receptors come from a human donor with low-grade glioma or glioblastoma, undergoing nonglioma brain surgery, or in good health (not recorded which).

V and J are TRBV6-2 or TRBV6-3 and TRBJ2-1; 7 bases fit TRBD2. The trim removed 10 bases at V and 5 bases at J, leaving 14 bases unmatched. CDR3 length: 15 amino acids. CDR1 is MNHEY, CDR2 SVGEGT, per germline. CDR3 loop: CATSYGRTRHNEQFF. In DNA form, the CDR3 reads TGTGCCACCAGCTACGGGCGGACTAGACACAATGAGCAGTTCTTC.

This clonotype has ten or more counts. This rearrangement joins TRBV28 to TRBJ2-3; D might be TRBD2 (5 bases). CDR3 size: 14 residues. The V and J ends lost 9 bases and 3 bases respectively, with 16 bases between them. Per the germline V gene, CDR1 is MDHEN and CDR2 is SYDVKM. Written as DNA, the CDR3 is TGTGCCAGTGCCCGGGGTAGCGTGACAGATACGCAGTATTTT. It yields the protein CASARGSVTDTQYF.

The rearrangement links TRBV2 to TRBJ1-5; maybe TRBD1 (6 bases). The germline V and J ends were trimmed by 8 bases and 6 bases, with 14 bases remaining between them. In germline, CDR1 is SNHLY, CDR2 FYNNEI. This CDR3 comprises 13 residues. The CDR3 protein is CASCLGGVQPQHF. The CDR3, as DNA: TGTGCCAGCTGCTTGGGGGGCGTTCAGCCCCAGCATTTT.

This sequence joins TRBV7-3 and TRBJ2-1; 12 bases line up with TRBD2. The CDR3 is made up of 16 amino acids. In germline, CDR1 is SGHTA, CDR2 FQGTGA. Trimming cost V 2 bases and J 10 bases; bases outside gene matches: 9. CDR3 coding DNA: TGTGCCAGCAGCTTAGTTACTAGCGGGAGGACTAGGGAGCAGTTCTTC. This encodes CASSLVTSGRTREQFF.

The genes are TRBV7-9 and TRBJ2-1; 7 bases are shared with TRBD1. CDR1 and CDR2 (germline): SEHNR, FQNEAQ (reference sequence). This CDR3 has 16 amino acids. Trimming took 5 bases from V and 0 from J; bases not matched to a gene: 7. This chain's CDR3 is CASSANTGVSYNEQFF. In nucleotides, the CDR3 is TGTGCCAGCAGCGCCAACACAGGGGTCTCCTACAATGAGCAGTTCTTC.

Turning to this clonotype: This clone may be a read error of a much larger clone one base away. V and J are TRBV20-1 and TRBJ2-7, with 13 bases fitting TRBD2. The CDR3 loop spans 17 amino acids. Looked up from germline, CDR1 is DFQATT and CDR2 is SNEGSKA (reference sequence). CDR3 protein: CSAGDGLAGERDYEQYF. CDR3 sequence (DNA): TGCAGTGCTGGAGATGGACTAGCGGGAGAGCGCGACTACGAGCAGTACTTC.

This clonotype was seen many times. The V and J genes are TRBV6-1 and TRBJ2-1; a weak D match, TRBD2 (5 bases). Germline V CDR1 and CDR2: MNHNS, SASEGT. The CDR3 covers 18 residues. The germline V and J ends were trimmed by 6 bases and 5 bases, with 26 bases remaining between them. This CDR3 is CASRNLAPPGYPDNEQFF. The CDR3, as DNA: TGTGCCAGCAGGAATTTAGCGCCCCCCGGCTATCCAGACAATGAGCAGTTCTTC.

The sample holds a few counts of this clonotype. The chain is built from TRBV4-2 and TRBJ1-6, with TRBD1 matching 7 bases. V gave up 1 base and J gave up 7 bases; unmatched junction bases: 7. The CDR3 has 16 residues. CDR1 LGHNA and CDR2 YNFKEQ come from the germline V gene. The CDR3 DNA is TGTGCCAGCAGCCAAGTTACAGGGGCGGAAAATTCACCCCTCCACTTT. Protein: CASSQVTGAENSPLHF.

This clonotype was seen more than once but under ten times. V is TRBV20-1 and J is TRBJ1-4; the D gene is possibly TRBD1 (5 bases). The CDR3 consists of 16 residues. V dropped 0 bases and J dropped 0 bases, with 11 bases sitting between them. Germline values: CDR1 DFQATT, CDR2 SNEGSKA (reference sequence). The CDR3, as DNA: TGCAGTGCTAGAGATTATGGGGCAGCAACTAATGAAAAACTGTTTTTT. Its protein is CSARDYGAATNEKLFF.

The chain recombines TRBV12-3 or TRBV12-4 with TRBJ1-1; no reliable D call. This CDR3 comprises 17 residues. With 6 bases removed from V and 9 bases from J, the gap between germline ends came to 29 bases. The CDR3: CASSPTLGTTDRIKAFF. The CDR3 DNA reads TGTGCCAGCAGCCCCACCCTCGGCACAACTGATAGAATAAAAGCTTTCTTT.

The rearrangement links TRBV19 to TRBJ1-2; D remains unclear. Trimming shortened V by 2 bases and J by 8 bases, and 12 bases separated the two germline ends. Germline V gives CDR1 LNHDA, CDR2 SQIVND (reference sequence). This CDR3 contains 13 residues. The CDR3 here is CASSIYAGWGYTF. In nucleotides, the CDR3 is TGTGCCAGTAGTATATATGCTGGATGGGGCTACACCTTC.

The chain couples TRBV19 to TRBJ2-1; D possibly uses TRBD1 or TRBD2 (6 bases each). Trimming left V 5 bases short and J 2 bases short, with 13 bases between. The CDR3 length is 15 residues. Per germline, CDR1 LNHDA and CDR2 SQIVND (reference sequence). The CDR3 spells CASSVRRGTYNEQFF. The DNA for the CDR3 is TGTGCCAGTAGTGTACGGAGGGGGACCTACAATGAGCAGTTCTTC.

The chain carries TRBV4-2 and TRBJ1-2; D gene unclear. Germline V CDR1 and CDR2: LGHNA, YNFKEQ. Trimming removed 8 bases from V and 0 bases from J, with 10 bases in between. This CDR3 is 13 amino acids long. CDR3 region: CASWETTNYGYTF. Here the CDR3 DNA reads TGTGCCAGCTGGGAGACAACTAACTATGGCTACACCTTC.

The table lists this clonotype with many counts. The J gene is TRBJ1-1, the V gene TRBV20-1; D is possibly TRBD1 (6 bases). The CDR3 extends over 13 amino acids. Trimming took off 4 bases at V and 5 bases at J, with 14 bases between the two ends. Germline V gene data show CDR1 as DFQATT and CDR2 as SNEGSKA (reference sequence). CDR3 nucleotides: TGCAGTGCTACGGAGGGGGGGGGTACTGAAGCTTTCTTT. Protein sequence: CSATEGGGTEAFF.

This clonotype showed up many times. The chain combines TRBV28 with TRBJ2-7; TRBD2 matches at 10 bases. Trimming removed 6 bases from V and 2 bases from J; junction bases left unmatched: 10. Germline CDR1 and CDR2: MDHEN and SYDVKM. The CDR3 contains 16 residues. The CDR3 reads CASSPWTSGTTYEQYF. The CDR3 DNA sequence: TGTGCCAGCAGCCCGTGGACTAGCGGAACCACCTACGAGCAGTACTTC.

There are a few counts of this clonotype. The chain joins TRBV2 to TRBJ2-3; D perhaps matches TRBD1 (5 bases). Germline V lookup: CDR1 SNHLY, CDR2 FYNNEI. The CDR3 contains 13 residues. The germline V and J ends were trimmed by 3 bases and 3 bases, with 7 bases remaining between them. The CDR3 loop is CASSDQGTDTQYF. DNA for the CDR3: TGTGCCAGCAGTGACCAGGGAACAGATACGCAGTATTTT. Full variable domain (missing parts from reference TRBV2 and TRBJ2-3): EPEVTQTPSHQVTQMGQEVILRCVPISNHLYFYWYRQILGQKVEFLVSFYNNEISEKSEIFDDQFSVERPDGSNFTLKIRSTKLEDSAMYFCASSDQGTDTQYFGPGTRLTVL.

Written as DNA, the CDR3 is TGTGCCAGCAGCTCCGCCTCCGGGACAGGGTACGAGCAGTACTTC. Translating gives CASSSASGTGYEQYF. This chain uses TRBV7-2 with TRBJ2-7; 9 bases line up with TRBD1. The junction had 8 bases not matched to a gene; V was cut back by 4 bases and J by 4 bases. Germline loops: CDR1 SGHTA, CDR2 FQGNSA. CDR3 size: 15 residues. Together with reference TRBV7-2 and TRBJ2-7, the CDR3 gives the full variable domain: GAGVSQSPSNKVTEKGKDVELRCDPISGHTALYWYRQSLGQGLEFLIYFQGNSAPDKSGLPSDRFSAERTGGSVSTLTIQRTQQEDSAVYLCASSSASGTGYEQYFGPGTRLTVT.

The V gene is TRBV12-3 or TRBV12-4, the J gene TRBJ2-7; D remains ambiguous. This CDR3 is 14 amino acids long. Between the trimmed V and J ends, which lost 6 bases and 2 bases, there was a span of 14 bases. CDR3 DNA: TGTGCCAGCAGCCCTCCCACGGTCGCCTACGAGCAGTACTTC. The encoded protein is CASSPPTVAYEQYF.

V is TRBV7-2 and J is TRBJ1-5, with D uncertain. The CDR3 runs to 17 residues. CDR1 and CDR2 (germline): SGHTA, FQGNSA. V was clipped by 1 base and J by 0 bases, with 13 bases between them. DNA for the CDR3: TGTGCCAGCAGCTTAGAGACTGCCCTATATAGCAATCAGCCCCAGCATTTT. Its translation is CASSLETALYSNQPQHF.

Concerning this clonotype itself: This may be a read error, as it is one base from a much larger clone. V usage is TRBV20-1 and J usage is TRBJ2-7, with unresolved D. Germline CDR1 and CDR2: DFQATT and SNEGSKA (reference sequence). This CDR3 is 12 amino acids long. Trimming removed 3 bases at V and 4 bases at J, with 10 bases between. CDR3 protein: CSASPNMYEQYF. CDR3 nucleotides: TGCAGTGCTAGCCCCAACATGTACGAGCAGTACTTC.

The chain carries TRBV10-3 and TRBJ2-7, with TRBD2 as a possible D gene (6 bases). Germline-derived CDR1 and CDR2 are ENHRY and SYGVKD. The CDR3 spans 16 residues. V lost 3 bases and J 0 bases, leaving 15 bases between the germline ends. The CDR3 loop reads CAISDPLASSSYEQYF. CDR3 nucleotide sequence: TGTGCCATCAGTGATCCCCTAGCGAGCAGCTCCTACGAGCAGTACTTC.

The chain combines TRBV7-2 with TRBJ1-2, with 9 bases that match TRBD1. Losses at the gene ends were 4 bases for V and 4 bases for J; bases not matched to a gene: 10. CDR1 SGHTA and CDR2 FQGNSA come from the germline V gene. CDR3 size: 16 residues. CDR3 region: CASSSLPRTGAYGYTF. Here the CDR3 DNA reads TGTGCCAGCAGCTCCCTCCCCAGGACAGGGGCCTATGGCTACACCTTC.

Turning to this clonotype: A much more abundant neighbour one base away suggests this may be a read error. The chain couples TRBV28 to TRBJ1-2; 10 bases line up with TRBD1. This CDR3 region has 12 residues. Trimming removed 6 bases from V and 8 bases from J; junction bases left unmatched: 3. Germline assignment: CDR1 MDHEN and CDR2 SYDVKM. The CDR3 is CASRGQGLGYTF. The CDR3 DNA reads as TGTGCCAGCAGGGGACAGGGGTTGGGCTACACCTTC.

This clonotype was seen ten or more times. The chain uses TRBV27 and TRBJ1-6; D gene uncertain. V shed 5 bases and J shed 5 bases, with 4 bases lying between them. From germline, CDR1 is MNHEY and CDR2 SMNVEV (reference sequence). The CDR3 is 12 residues long. CDR3 sequence (DNA): TGTGCCAGCAGTGCCAATAATTCACCCCTCCACTTT. It specifies CASSANNSPLHF.

This clonotype was seen ten or more times. A read error may account for a junction end that differs from germline. The CDR3 spells CSARAALSEHSDQPQHF. In DNA, the CDR3 is TGCAGTGCTAGAGCCGCCCTCAGCGAACATAGCGATCAGCCCCAGCATTTT. The chain has TRBV20-1 and TRBJ1-5; D is unresolved. Germline V gene sequence: CDR1 DFQATT, CDR2 SNEGSKA (reference sequence). CDR3 length: 17 amino acids.

This chain joins TRBV28 and TRBJ2-5; 9 bases fit TRBD1. The CDR3 has 16 amino acids. V was pared by 6 bases and J by 1 base, with 9 bases of the junction left unmatched. Germline-derived CDR1 and CDR2 are MDHEN and SYDVKM. CDR3 nucleotides: TGTGCCAGCAGATACCCGGGACAGGGCTCCCAAGAGACCCAGTACTTC. It codes for CASRYPGQGSQETQYF.